This T cell receptor (beta chain) was identified during a study of T cell repertoires in cytomegalovirus infection. Study-level information: Evidence of both CMV infection and a matching HLA type came from public TCR beta signatures.

This clonotype came up many times. The antigen is undetermined. General study points: The cumulative frequency of public TCR beta families identified carriers of CMV plus the relevant HLA. Dominating the ex vivo response were TCR beta clonotypes that were CMV-specific and HLA-C-restricted.

MiXCR was run by TCRdb on the reads, yielding one entry per CDR3 protein. Of fewer than 200,000 distinct CDR3 sequences listed, roughly an eighth were seen once; the top ten hold 20% to 30%. Deletions cut 0 bases from V and 4 bases from J, with 11 bases between. The CDR3 has 15 residues. The chain has TRBV12-3 or TRBV12-4 and TRBJ2-3, with D unresolved. This TCR was recovered from a human donor in good health (CMV status not recorded). Some clones in this sample may be carry-over from other donors' samples. Sequenced: PBMCs. This chain's CDR3 is CASSLAALRADTQYF. CDR3 bases: TGTGCCAGCAGTTTAGCGGCGCTTCGCGCAGATACGCAGTATTTT.